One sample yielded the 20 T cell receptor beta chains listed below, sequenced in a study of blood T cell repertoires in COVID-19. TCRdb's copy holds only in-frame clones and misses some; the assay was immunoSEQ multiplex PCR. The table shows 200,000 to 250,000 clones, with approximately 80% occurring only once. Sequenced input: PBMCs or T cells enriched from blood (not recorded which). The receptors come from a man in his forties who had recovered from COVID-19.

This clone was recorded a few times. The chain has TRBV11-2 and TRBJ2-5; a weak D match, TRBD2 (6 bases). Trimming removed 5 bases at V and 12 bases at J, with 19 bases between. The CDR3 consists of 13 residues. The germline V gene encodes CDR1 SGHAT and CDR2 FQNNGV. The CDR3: CASSGTFQSPKYF. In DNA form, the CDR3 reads TGTGCCAGCAGCGGGACTTTCCAGTCTCCGAAGTACTTC.

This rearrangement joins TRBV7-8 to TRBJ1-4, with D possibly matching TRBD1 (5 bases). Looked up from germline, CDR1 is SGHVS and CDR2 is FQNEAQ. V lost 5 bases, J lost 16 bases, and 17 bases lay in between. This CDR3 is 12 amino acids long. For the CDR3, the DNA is TGTGCCAGCAGCCCCGATACTGGACAAAAGTTTTTT. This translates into CASSPDTGQKFF.

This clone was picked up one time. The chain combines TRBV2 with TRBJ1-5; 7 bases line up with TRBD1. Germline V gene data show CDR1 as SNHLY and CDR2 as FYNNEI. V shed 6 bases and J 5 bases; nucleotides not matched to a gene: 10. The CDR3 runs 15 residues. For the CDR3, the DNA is TGTGCCAGCAGCGCCCATCAGGGGGACGATCAGCCCCAGCATTTT. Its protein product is CASSAHQGDDQPQHF.

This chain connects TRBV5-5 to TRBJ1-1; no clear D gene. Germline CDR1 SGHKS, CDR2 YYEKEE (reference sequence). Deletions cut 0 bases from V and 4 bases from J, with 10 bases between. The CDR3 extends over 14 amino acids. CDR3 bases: TGTGCCAGCAGCTTGGTCACGGGTGGCACTGAAGCTTTCTTT. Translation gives CASSLVTGGTEAFF.

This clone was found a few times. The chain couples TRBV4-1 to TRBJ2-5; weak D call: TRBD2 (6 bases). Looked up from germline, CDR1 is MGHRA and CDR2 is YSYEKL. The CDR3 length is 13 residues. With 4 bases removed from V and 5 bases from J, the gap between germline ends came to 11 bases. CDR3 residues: CASSRLGFETQYF. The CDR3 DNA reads TGCGCCAGCAGCCGACTAGGATTTGAGACCCAGTACTTC.

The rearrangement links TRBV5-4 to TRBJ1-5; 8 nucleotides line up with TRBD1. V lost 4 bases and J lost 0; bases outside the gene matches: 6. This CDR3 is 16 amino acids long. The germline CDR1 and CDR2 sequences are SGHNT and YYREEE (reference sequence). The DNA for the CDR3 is TGTGCCAGCAGCCTTACGGACAGGGATAGCAATCAGCCCCAGCATTTT. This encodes CASSLTDRDSNQPQHF.

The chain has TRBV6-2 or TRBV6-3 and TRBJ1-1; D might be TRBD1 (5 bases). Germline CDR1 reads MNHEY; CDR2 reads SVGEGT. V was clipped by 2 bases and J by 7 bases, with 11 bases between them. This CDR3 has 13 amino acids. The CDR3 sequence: CASSYAGLGEAFF. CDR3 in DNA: TGTGCCAGCAGTTACGCAGGGTTGGGTGAAGCTTTCTTT.

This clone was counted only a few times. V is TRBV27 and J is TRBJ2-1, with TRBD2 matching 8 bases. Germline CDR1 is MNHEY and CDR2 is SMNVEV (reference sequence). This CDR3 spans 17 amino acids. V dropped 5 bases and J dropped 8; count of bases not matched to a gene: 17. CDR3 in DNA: TGTGCCAGCAGTGAGATCTGGGCTAGCGGGTGGGGCGATGAGCAGTTCTTC. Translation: CASSEIWASGWGDEQFF.

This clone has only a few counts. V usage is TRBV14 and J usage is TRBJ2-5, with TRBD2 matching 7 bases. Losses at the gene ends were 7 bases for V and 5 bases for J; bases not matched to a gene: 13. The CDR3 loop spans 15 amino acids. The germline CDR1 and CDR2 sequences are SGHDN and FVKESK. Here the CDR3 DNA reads TGTGCCAGCAACCGACTAGCCGGCGGATGGGAGACCCAGTACTTC. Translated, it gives CASNRLAGGWETQYF.

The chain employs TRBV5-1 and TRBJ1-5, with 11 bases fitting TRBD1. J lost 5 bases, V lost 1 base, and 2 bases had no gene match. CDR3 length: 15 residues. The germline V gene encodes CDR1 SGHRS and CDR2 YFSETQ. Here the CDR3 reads CASSLRTGGDQPQHF. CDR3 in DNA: TGCGCCAGCAGCTTGCGGACAGGGGGCGATCAGCCCCAGCATTTT.

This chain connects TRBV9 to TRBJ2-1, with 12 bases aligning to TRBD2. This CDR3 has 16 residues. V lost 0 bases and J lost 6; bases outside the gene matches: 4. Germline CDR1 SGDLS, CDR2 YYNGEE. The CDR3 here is CASSVVLAGGGNEQFF. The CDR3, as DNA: TGTGCCAGCAGCGTAGTGCTAGCGGGAGGGGGCAATGAGCAGTTCTTC. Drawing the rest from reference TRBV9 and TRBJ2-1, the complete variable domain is DSGVTQTPKHLITATGQRVTLRCSPRSGDLSVYWYQQSLDQGLQFLIQYYNGEERAKGNILERFSAQQFPDLHSELNLSSLELGDSALYFCASSVVLAGGGNEQFFGPGTRLTVL.

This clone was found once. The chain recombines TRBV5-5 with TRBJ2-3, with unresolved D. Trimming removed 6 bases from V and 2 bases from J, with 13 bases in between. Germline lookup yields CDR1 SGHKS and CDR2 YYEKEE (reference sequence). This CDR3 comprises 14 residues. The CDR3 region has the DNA TGTGCCAGCAATCCAGGTGGCTTCACAGATACGCAGTATTTT. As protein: CASNPGGFTDTQYF.

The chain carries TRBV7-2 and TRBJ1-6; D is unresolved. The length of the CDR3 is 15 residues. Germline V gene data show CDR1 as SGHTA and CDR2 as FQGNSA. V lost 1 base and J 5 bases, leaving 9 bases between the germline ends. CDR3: CASSLEPGNNSPLHF. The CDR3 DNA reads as TGTGCCAGCAGCTTAGAGCCGGGAAATAATTCACCCCTCCACTTT.

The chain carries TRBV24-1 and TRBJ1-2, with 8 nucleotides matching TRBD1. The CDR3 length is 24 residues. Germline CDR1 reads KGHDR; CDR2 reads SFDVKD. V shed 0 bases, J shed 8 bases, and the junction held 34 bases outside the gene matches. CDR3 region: CATSDLHSASWPPALSDGQGGYTF. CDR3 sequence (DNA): TGTGCCACCAGTGATTTGCACAGTGCTTCTTGGCCACCTGCTCTCTCGGACGGACAGGGCGGCTACACCTTC.

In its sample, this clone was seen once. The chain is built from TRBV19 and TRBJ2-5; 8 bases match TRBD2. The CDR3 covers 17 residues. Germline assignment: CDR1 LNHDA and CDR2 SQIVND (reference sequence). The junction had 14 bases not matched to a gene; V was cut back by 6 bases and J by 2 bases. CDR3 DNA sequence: TGTGCCAGTAGCATGGGCCGGGGTGGCGGGGGGCAAGAGACCCAGTACTTC. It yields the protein CASSMGRGGGGQETQYF. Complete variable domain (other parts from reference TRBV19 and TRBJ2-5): DGGITQSPKYLFRKEGQNVTLSCEQNLNHDAMYWYRQDPGQGLRLIYYSQIVNDFQKGDIAEGYSVSREKKESFPLTVTSAQKNPTAFYLCASSMGRGGGGQETQYFGPGTRLLVL.

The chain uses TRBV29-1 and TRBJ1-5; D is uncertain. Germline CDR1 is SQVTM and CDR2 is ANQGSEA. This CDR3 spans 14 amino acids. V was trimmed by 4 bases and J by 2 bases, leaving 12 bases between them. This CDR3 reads CSVGWADGNQPQHF. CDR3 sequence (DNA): TGCAGCGTTGGTTGGGCAGATGGCAATCAGCCCCAGCATTTT.

CDR3 in DNA: TGTGCCAGCAGCTTGGAGCCGGAGGACACTGAAGCTTTCTTT. This gives the protein CASSLEPEDTEAFF. The chain uses TRBV5-4 and TRBJ1-1; D remains ambiguous. The V gene's germline CDR1 is SGHNT and CDR2 YYREEE (reference sequence). The CDR3 spans 14 residues. Trimming shortened V by 0 bases and J by 3 bases, and 9 bases separated the two germline ends.

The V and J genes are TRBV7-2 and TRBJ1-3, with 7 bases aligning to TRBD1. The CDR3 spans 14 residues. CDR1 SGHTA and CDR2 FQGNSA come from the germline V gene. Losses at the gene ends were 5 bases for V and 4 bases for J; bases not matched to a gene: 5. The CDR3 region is CASSQDRQGNTIYF. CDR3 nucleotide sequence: TGTGCCAGCAGCCAGGACAGGCAAGGAAACACCATATATTTT.

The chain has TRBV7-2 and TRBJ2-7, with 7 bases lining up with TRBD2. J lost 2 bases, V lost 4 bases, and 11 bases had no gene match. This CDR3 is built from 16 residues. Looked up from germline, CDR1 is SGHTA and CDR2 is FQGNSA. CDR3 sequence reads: CASSSKEAGITYEQYF. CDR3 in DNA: TGTGCCAGCAGCTCTAAAGAAGCGGGGATAACCTACGAGCAGTACTTC. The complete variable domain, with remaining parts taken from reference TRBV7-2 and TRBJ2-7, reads GAGVSQSPSNKVTEKGKDVELRCDPISGHTALYWYRQSLGQGLEFLIYFQGNSAPDKSGLPSDRFSAERTGGSVSTLTIQRTQQEDSAVYLCASSSKEAGITYEQYFGPGTRLTVT.

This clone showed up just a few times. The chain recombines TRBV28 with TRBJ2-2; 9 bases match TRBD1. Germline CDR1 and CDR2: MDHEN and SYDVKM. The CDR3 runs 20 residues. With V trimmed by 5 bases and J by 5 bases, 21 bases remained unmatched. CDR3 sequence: CASSHAGTGRESGRTGELFF. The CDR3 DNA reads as TGTGCCAGCAGTCATGCCGGGACAGGGCGGGAATCGGGGAGAACCGGGGAGCTGTTTTTT.